The clone carrying this T cell receptor beta chain was seen many times. Antigen specificity is unknown. The data stem from a study of T cell repertoires in cytomegalovirus infection. Study-wide background: Public signatures in TCR beta pointed to CMV infection and matching HLA type. The study, taken as a whole, reports: HLA-C-restricted CMV-specific TCR beta clonotypes were dominant in the ex vivo response. Identification of carriers of CMV plus the relevant HLA was achieved through cumulative public TCR beta family frequency.

TCRdb redid the calling of the reads with MiXCR, one entry per CDR3 protein. Altogether some 350,000 distinct CDR3 sequences are present, around 18% being singletons, with the ten largest covering under 9%. The CDR3 extends over 14 amino acids. Germline V gene data show CDR1 as SEHNR and CDR2 as FQNEAQ (reference sequence). V was clipped by 3 bases and J by 6 bases, with 15 bases between them. The origin of this receptor is a human donor in good health (CMV status not recorded). Some clones in this sample may be carry-over from other donors' samples. The specimen was PBMCs. The chain couples TRBV7-9 to TRBJ2-7; D tentatively fits TRBD1 or TRBD2 (5 bases each). The CDR3 DNA is TGTGCCAGCAGCTTTACCGGGACGCCAGGCGAGCAGTACTTC. Protein sequence: CASSFTGTPGEQYF.